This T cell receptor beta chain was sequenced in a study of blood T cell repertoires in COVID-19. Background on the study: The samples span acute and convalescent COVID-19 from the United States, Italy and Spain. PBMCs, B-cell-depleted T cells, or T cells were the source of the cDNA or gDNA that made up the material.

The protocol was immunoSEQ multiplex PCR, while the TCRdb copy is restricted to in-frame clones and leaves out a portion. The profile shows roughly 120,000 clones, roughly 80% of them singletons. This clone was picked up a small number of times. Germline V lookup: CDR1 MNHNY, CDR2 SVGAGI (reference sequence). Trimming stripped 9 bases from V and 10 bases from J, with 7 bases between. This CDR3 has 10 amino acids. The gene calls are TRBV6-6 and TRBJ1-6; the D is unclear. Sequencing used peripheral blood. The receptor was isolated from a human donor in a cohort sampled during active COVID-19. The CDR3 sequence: CASGPSPLHF. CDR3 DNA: TGTGCCAGTGGGCCATCACCCCTCCACTTT.